This T cell receptor beta chain was profiled in a study of blood T cell repertoires in COVID-19 (TCRdb year 2020). About the investigation overall: Samples from collaborators originated in the United States, Italy and Spain and spanned both the acute and convalescent phases of COVID-19. The prospective study material was composed of cDNA or gDNA derived from T cells, B-cell-depleted T cells, or PBMCs. The dataset comprised deeply sampled blood TCRbeta repertoires from subjects exposed to, actively infected with, or recovered from COVID-19. The repertoires were released in a freely available public database meant as a resource for research on the immune response to SARS-CoV-2. Samples were obtained from the ongoing ImmuneRACE study (first 160 participants) and from approximately 1,200 subjects provided by 6 global collaborators. Sample metadata almost always included a de-identified subject ID, COVID-19 status, age in years and sex. Where HLA class I and class II types were available, the types were taken from metadata supplied by the sample provider, not from assay-based typing.

Concerning this clone: Its target antigen remains unknown. It has no much larger one-base neighbor in the sample; base qualities were not kept.

Participants in the prospective study were aged roughly 18 to 89 years, lived in under 30 United States geographic areas, and enrolled through a virtual design. Cohort assignment in the prospective study relied on participant-reported clinical history from a screening survey and a study questionnaire. In the prospective study, whole blood, serum and a nasopharyngeal or oropharyngeal swab were collected from each participant by mobile phlebotomists. Prospective study participants could optionally give additional blood draws and questionnaires over an approximately 2-month period. Prospective study blood samples were shipped either frozen or at room temperature before DNA extraction. Beyond this particular receptor, the publication reports: The quantity of clinical and demographic metadata differed by source and by participant and was supplied without curation.

CDR1 SGHDT and CDR2 YYEEEE were looked up in the germline V gene. There are 16 amino acids in the CDR3, from cysteine to phenylalanine inclusive. The sequence is cut down to CDR3 DNA, 48 bases in frame from base 1. V sheds 1 base and J sheds 4 bases, leaving 18 bases between their ends. TCRbeta CDR3 regions were amplified from genomic DNA using the immunoSEQ Assay, a bias-controlled multiplex PCR. The authors' analysis ran thus. The number of nucleated cells in each sample was estimated by amplification of reference gene primers within the assay. To quantify the absolute abundance of each unique TCRbeta CDR3 rearrangement, sequence reads were collapsed and filtered. For each sample, productive Simpson clonality was calculated as the square root of Simpson's diversity index across productive rearrangements. TCRdb stores this immuneACCESS table with in-frame sequences only. Part of the clones is absent; in the studies checked, under half of the shortfall reflects unresolved V genes, and no reason is known for the rest. Clone size and the V and J calls come from that table; the DNA yielded D and trimming. In all, the sample holds some 290,000 clones, and roughly 93% of those were seen once. About 2.5% of the sample belongs to the ten largest clones.

The TCR was taken from a woman aged 40 to 49 with acute COVID-19. The sequencing input was PBMCs or T cells enriched from blood (not recorded which). The chain couples TRBV5-6 to TRBJ2-7; TRBD1 is perhaps the D gene, given 6 matching bases. In nucleotides, the sequence is TGTGCCAGCAGCTTGTTACAGGGCGTTATCCAGTACGAGCAGTACTTC. Its amino acids are CASSLLQGVIQYEQYF. Beyond the CDR3, the reference TRBV5-6 and TRBJ2-7 genes provide the residues; the full variable domain reads: DAGVTQSPTHLIKTRGQQVTLRCSPKSGHDTVSWYQQALGQGPQFIFQYYEEEERQRGNFPDRFSGHQFPNYSSELNVNALLLGDSALYLCASSLLQGVIQYEQYFGPGTRLTVT.